One and the same sample provided the 4 T cell receptor beta chains below, sequenced in a study of blood T cell repertoires in COVID-19. Data came from immunoSEQ multiplex PCR; TCRdb stores just in-frame clones and leaves some out. Among some 340,000 clones listed, 90% were seen once. The specimen was PBMCs or T cells enriched from blood (not recorded which). All receptors derive from a woman aged 25 to 39 who had been exposed to COVID-19.

This chain links TRBV24-1 with TRBJ1-5, with 8 bases lining up with TRBD1. This CDR3 contains 14 residues. V gave up 4 bases and J gave up 7 bases; unmatched junction bases: 5. The germline gives CDR1 KGHDR, CDR2 SFDVKD. In nucleotides, the CDR3 is TGTGCCACCAGTGACGGACAGGGTAGCCAGCCCCAGCATTTT. The encoded protein is CATSDGQGSQPQHF.

The J gene is TRBJ2-7, the V gene TRBV27; 8 bases are shared with TRBD2. The germline gives CDR1 MNHEY, CDR2 SMNVEV (reference sequence). V was pared by 4 bases and J by 4 bases, with 15 bases of the junction left unmatched. CDR3 size: 17 residues. The DNA for the CDR3 is TGTGCCAGCAGTTCCGGACTAGCAGGTAGTTTAGGTTACGAGCAGTACTTC. This encodes CASSSGLAGSLGYEQYF.

The CDR3 region has the DNA TGTGCCAGCAGCCTCACCTTCAGGGAAGAGGACACCGGGGAGCTGTTTTTT. It encodes CASSLTFREEDTGELFF. The chain has TRBV13 and TRBJ2-2; possibly TRBD1 for D (5 bases). The V end was cut by 5 bases, the J end by 3 bases, with 19 bases between. The CDR3 totals 17 residues. Germline V lookup: CDR1 PRHDT, CDR2 FYEKMQ (reference sequence). Together with reference TRBV13 and TRBJ2-2, the CDR3 gives the full variable domain: AAGVIQSPRHLIKEKRETATLKCYPIPRHDTVYWYQQGPGQDPQFLISFYEKMQSDKGSIPDRFSAQQFSDYHSELNMSSLELGDSALYFCASSLTFREEDTGELFFGEGSRLTVL.

This clone was seen once. V is TRBV20-1 and J is TRBJ1-2; tentatively, D is TRBD1 (5 bases). The CDR3 has 15 residues. Germline V gene lookup returns CDR1 DFQATT and CDR2 SNEGSKA (reference sequence). V lost 3 bases, J lost 8 bases, and 22 bases lay in between. CDR3 nucleotides: TGCAGTGCTAGTGGCCCCTCGGCCCAAAGGGGAGGCTACACCTTC. Its protein product is CSASGPSAQRGGYTF.